The next 22 T cell receptor beta chains were all read from a single sample in a study of blood T cell repertoires in COVID-19. TCRdb's table, derived via immunoSEQ multiplex PCR, lists solely in-frame clones and lacks some. The table includes approximately 100,000 clones, more than 70% detected once. The sequenced sample was peripheral blood. These receptors were taken from a woman aged 80 or over in a cohort sampled during active COVID-19.

CDR3: CASTMGAVSPLHF. Here the CDR3 DNA reads TGTGCCAGCACCATGGGGGCTGTGTCACCCCTCCACTTT. The chain carries TRBV12-3 or TRBV12-4 and TRBJ1-6; D is perhaps TRBD1 (6 bases). The CDR3 runs 13 residues. V was trimmed by 7 bases and J by 10 bases, leaving 14 bases between them.

The CDR3 coding sequence is TGTGCCAGCAGCCCCCCTCTAGCGGGCCCCTCAGATACGCAGTATTTT. Translating gives CASSPPLAGPSDTQYF. The chain combines TRBV5-6 with TRBJ2-3; TRBD2 agrees at 8 bases. Germline lookup yields CDR1 SGHDT and CDR2 YYEEEE. CDR3 length: 16 residues. J lost 4 bases, V lost 4 bases, and 11 bases had no gene match. Supplemented by reference TRBV5-6 and TRBJ2-3, the full variable domain reads DAGVTQSPTHLIKTRGQQVTLRCSPKSGHDTVSWYQQALGQGPQFIFQYYEEEERQRGNFPDRFSGHQFPNYSSELNVNALLLGDSALYLCASSPPLAGPSDTQYFGPGTRLTVL.

V gene TRBV19 combines with J gene TRBJ2-3; the match to TRBD2 covers 7 bases. V lost 3 bases and J lost 4; bases outside the gene matches: 7. The CDR3 spans 15 residues. CDR1 is LNHDA and CDR2 is SQIVND in the germline V gene (reference sequence). CDR3 bases: TGTGCCAGTAGTATGGGCGGGAGAGGCCCAGATACGCAGTATTTT. It yields the protein CASSMGGRGPDTQYF.

The chain uses TRBV6-4 and TRBJ2-1, with 10 bases lining up with TRBD2. The CDR3 is 15 residues long. V was pared by 5 bases and J by 7 bases, with 8 bases of the junction left unmatched. CDR1 is MRHNA, CDR2 SNTAGT, per germline. The CDR3 nucleotides are TGTGCCAGCAGTTTGAGCGGGGGGGCCCCTAATGAGCAGTTCTTC. Protein: CASSLSGGAPNEQFF.

V gene TRBV24-1 combines with J gene TRBJ2-1; D is uncertain. V dropped 1 base and J dropped 3 bases, with 12 bases sitting between them. Per germline, CDR1 KGHDR and CDR2 SFDVKD. This CDR3 spans 16 amino acids. CDR3 DNA sequence: TGTGCCACCAGTGATTTTAGAGGCCAGATCTACAATGAGCAGTTCTTC. Translated: CATSDFRGQIYNEQFF.

A note on this clone: One end of the junction is discordant with germline, which a read error may explain. The chain couples TRBV13 to TRBJ2-1; D might be TRBD2 (6 bases). Germline-derived CDR1 and CDR2 are PRHDT and FYEKMQ (reference sequence). The CDR3 runs 16 residues. The DNA for the CDR3 is TGTGCCAGCACCCGAGATGGACCCCGGGGGTACAATGGGCAGTTCTTC. This translates into CASTRDGPRGYNGQFF.

This CDR3 reads CASSLSVNNEQFF. The CDR3 DNA reads TGTGCCAGCAGCCTTTCAGTGAACAATGAGCAGTTCTTC. The chain joins TRBV5-6 to TRBJ2-1; D uncertain. Looked up from germline, CDR1 is SGHDT and CDR2 is YYEEEE. The length of the CDR3 is 13 residues. Trimming cost V 4 bases and J 5 bases, with 10 bases left between them.

This rearrangement joins TRBV7-2 to TRBJ2-1; 9 bases match TRBD2. J gave up 9 bases and V 7 bases, and 16 bases lay outside the gene matches. Germline V gene data show CDR1 as SGHTA and CDR2 as FQGNSA. The CDR3 covers 16 residues. In DNA form, the CDR3 reads TGTGCCAGCACCCCCGGAGCGGGAGGCCTGTCTGGTGAGCAGTTCTTC. Its protein is CASTPGAGGLSGEQFF.

The CDR3 region has the DNA TGTGCCACCAGTGATCCCCCGGGGGGGTCTAGCGGGAGGGAGAATGAGCAGTTCTTC. This sequence encodes CATSDPPGGSSGRENEQFF. The chain joins TRBV24-1 to TRBJ2-1; 12 bases align to TRBD2. CDR3 length equals 19 residues. J gave up 7 bases and V 3 bases, and 15 bases lay outside the gene matches. Germline V lookup: CDR1 KGHDR, CDR2 SFDVKD.

This chain connects TRBV19 to TRBJ1-2; tentatively, D is TRBD1 (5 bases). The germline gives CDR1 LNHDA, CDR2 SQIVND (reference sequence). Trimming removed 11 bases from V and 3 bases from J, with 13 bases in between. The CDR3 runs to 12 residues. CDR3 bases: TGTGCCTCCAGGGCAGAGTACTATGGCTACACCTTC. Protein: CASRAEYYGYTF.

The V and J genes are TRBV28 and TRBJ2-7; 9 bases agree with TRBD1. The CDR3 runs 14 residues. Per germline, CDR1 MDHEN and CDR2 SYDVKM. Trimming removed 5 bases from V and 6 bases from J; junction bases left unmatched: 8. This CDR3 reads CASSDATGGFEQYF. In nucleotides, the CDR3 is TGTGCCAGCAGTGACGCCACAGGGGGCTTCGAGCAGTACTTC.

This clone was picked up a small number of times. The rearrangement uses TRBV27 and TRBJ2-7; 11 nucleotides align to TRBD2. The CDR3 is 16 residues long. Losses at the gene ends were 0 bases for V and 2 bases for J; bases not matched to a gene: 3. The V gene's germline CDR1 is MNHEY and CDR2 SMNVEV (reference sequence). As DNA, the CDR3 is TGTGCCAGCAGTTTATCAACTAGCGGGAGAGCCTACGAGCAGTACTTC. This gives the protein CASSLSTSGRAYEQYF.

This chain joins TRBV7-9 and TRBJ2-7; 7 nucleotides line up with TRBD1. The V gene's germline CDR1 is SEHNR and CDR2 FQNEAQ (reference sequence). The CDR3 has 15 residues. J lost 3 bases, V lost 0 bases, and 5 bases had no gene match. The CDR3 here is CASSLARDRGYEQYF. CDR3 DNA: TGTGCCAGCAGCTTAGCCCGGGACAGAGGCTACGAGCAGTACTTC.

Comments on this clone: This CDR3 is also generated by other DNA sequences in the sample. The chain has TRBV6-5 and TRBJ2-7; 8 nucleotides align to TRBD2. The CDR3 is 15 amino acids. Trimming cost V 7 bases and J 5 bases; bases outside gene matches: 13. Germline CDR1 reads MNHEY; CDR2 reads SVGAGI. The CDR3 loop reads CASTAGGAPPNEQYF. CDR3 in DNA: TGTGCCAGCACCGCCGGGGGGGCACCTCCCAACGAGCAGTACTTC.

V usage is TRBV28 and J usage is TRBJ1-2, with D possibly TRBD1 on 5 matching bases. The CDR3 runs 14 residues. The V gene lost 6 bases and the J gene lost 0 bases, with 11 bases spanning the gap. Germline loops: CDR1 MDHEN, CDR2 SYDVKM. CDR3 amino acids: CASRPTETNYGYTF. For the CDR3, the DNA is TGTGCCAGCAGGCCGACAGAGACTAACTATGGCTACACCTTC.

The chain couples TRBV12-5 to TRBJ2-1, with TRBD2 matching 8 bases. Trimming took 0 bases from V and 5 from J; bases not matched to a gene: 12. Germline V gives CDR1 LGHNT, CDR2 FRNRAP. This CDR3 has 18 amino acids. The CDR3: CASGLVTPRGGFNNEQFF. The CDR3 coding sequence is TGTGCTAGTGGTTTGGTTACCCCCCGGGGGGGCTTCAACAATGAGCAGTTCTTC.

The rearrangement uses TRBV27 and TRBJ1-4; the match to TRBD1 covers 10 bases. The CDR3 totals 16 residues. Germline CDR1 is MNHEY and CDR2 is SMNVEV (reference sequence). V lost 5 bases and J lost 4; bases outside the gene matches: 7. CDR3 sequence: CASSPSDRGRNEKLFF. CDR3 DNA: TGTGCCAGCAGTCCCTCCGACAGGGGGCGTAATGAAAAACTGTTTTTT.

The J gene is TRBJ2-1, the V gene TRBV18, with 12 bases matching TRBD2. The CDR3 covers 15 residues. CDR1 is KGHSH and CDR2 is LQKENI in the germline V gene. V was clipped by 7 bases and J by 7 bases; unmatched bases: 8. The CDR3: CASLPSGRAENEQFF. The CDR3, as DNA: TGTGCCAGCTTACCTAGCGGGAGGGCCGAGAATGAGCAGTTCTTC.

The chain uses TRBV28 and TRBJ2-1; a weak D match, TRBD2 (7 bases). The length of the CDR3 is 17 residues. Germline V lookup: CDR1 MDHEN, CDR2 SYDVKM. The V and J ends lost 4 bases and 8 bases respectively, with 24 bases between them. The DNA for the CDR3 is TGTGCCAGCAGTTGGAGATTCAGCGGGACAAGAGTCCATGAGCAGTTCTTC. It is translated as CASSWRFSGTRVHEQFF.

The chain's CDR3 is CASSLGQGVYEQYF. In DNA, the CDR3 is TGTGCCAGCAGCCTCGGACAGGGAGTCTACGAGCAGTACTTC. The genes are TRBV7-9 and TRBJ2-7; 8 bases agree with TRBD1. This CDR3 is built from 14 residues. The germline V gene has CDR1 SEHNR and CDR2 FQNEAQ (reference sequence). V dropped 5 bases and J dropped 3; count of bases not matched to a gene: 6.

The rearrangement links TRBV4-1 to TRBJ2-1, with TRBD2 matching over 8 bases. Germline loops: CDR1 MGHRA, CDR2 YSYEKL. The CDR3 contains 17 residues. V was clipped by 0 bases and J by 9 bases; unmatched bases: 13. The CDR3 coding sequence is TGCGCCAGCAGCCAAGACCCTTTCCGGGAGGGTGTCAGTGAGCAGTTCTTC. Protein: CASSQDPFREGVSEQFF.

The CDR3, as DNA: TGTGCCATCGGAACCCGACAGGAAGCTTTCTTT. As protein: CAIGTRQEAFF. The V and J genes are TRBV6-5 and TRBJ1-1; TRBD1 might be the D (5 bases). The CDR3 has 11 amino acids. In germline, CDR1 is MNHEY, CDR2 SVGAGI. Trimming took 10 bases from V and 8 from J, leaving 14 bases between them.